This T cell receptor beta chain stems from a study of cytomegalovirus exposure and HLA in healthy donors. Study-wide findings and caveats: Sequencing probably produced one cluster of sequence variants that were highly shared. Researchers counted over 150 TCR beta chains as cytomegalovirus-associated. An assumption of roughly uniform sequencing depth across donors underlay the presence/absence analyses.

In the PCR, 60 Vbeta and 13 Jbeta primers were used. The repertoire was sequenced with immunoSEQ multiplex PCR; TCRdb's copy has only in-frame clones and lacks some. The sample records 100,000 to 150,000 clones, nearly 80% being singletons. As for this clone: Antigen unknown.

The V gene's germline CDR1 is KGHSH and CDR2 LQKENI. V lost 2 bases and J 1 base, leaving 5 bases between the germline ends. The CDR3 spans 13 residues. V gene TRBV18 combines with J gene TRBJ1-1; D is uncertain. Input material: PBMCs. This TCR derives from a male donor in good health and CMV-seronegative. The CDR3 DNA reads TGTGCCAGCTCACCAGAGGGGAACACTGAAGCTTTCTTT. Translated, it gives CASSPEGNTEAFF.